This T cell receptor beta chain was recovered during a study of beta chain features in type 1 diabetes. For the study at large: Comparable age, gender and cell yields were observed in patients relative to healthy donors. Across all samples, about 100,000,000 sorted cells were examined. Findings and limits, study-wide: A moderate, significant TCRB CDR3 shortening appeared in type 1 diabetes across four CD4+ subsets.

Every participating donor gave one draw, a heparinised blood sample averaging around 100 mL. Reverse transcribing all isolated RNA meant expressed TCRB transcripts were sequenced. Produced via immunoSEQ multiplex PCR; TCRdb's table is partial and in-frame only. The sample lists around 150,000 clones, 6.9% occurring once. The ends lost 1 base at V and 4 bases at J; junction bases unmatched: 7. The CDR3 consists of 15 residues. The germline CDR1 and CDR2 sequences are SGHAT and FQNNGV. The sample holds a few counts of this clone. Its antigen remains unidentified. The genes are TRBV11-2 and TRBJ2-7, with TRBD1 matching 7 bases. The TCR originated in a woman younger than 45 in good health. The sequencing sample was made of central memory CD4+ T cells from blood. CDR3: CASSLVTGDIYEQYF. The CDR3 bases are TGTGCCAGCAGCTTAGTAACAGGGGATATTTACGAGCAGTACTTC.